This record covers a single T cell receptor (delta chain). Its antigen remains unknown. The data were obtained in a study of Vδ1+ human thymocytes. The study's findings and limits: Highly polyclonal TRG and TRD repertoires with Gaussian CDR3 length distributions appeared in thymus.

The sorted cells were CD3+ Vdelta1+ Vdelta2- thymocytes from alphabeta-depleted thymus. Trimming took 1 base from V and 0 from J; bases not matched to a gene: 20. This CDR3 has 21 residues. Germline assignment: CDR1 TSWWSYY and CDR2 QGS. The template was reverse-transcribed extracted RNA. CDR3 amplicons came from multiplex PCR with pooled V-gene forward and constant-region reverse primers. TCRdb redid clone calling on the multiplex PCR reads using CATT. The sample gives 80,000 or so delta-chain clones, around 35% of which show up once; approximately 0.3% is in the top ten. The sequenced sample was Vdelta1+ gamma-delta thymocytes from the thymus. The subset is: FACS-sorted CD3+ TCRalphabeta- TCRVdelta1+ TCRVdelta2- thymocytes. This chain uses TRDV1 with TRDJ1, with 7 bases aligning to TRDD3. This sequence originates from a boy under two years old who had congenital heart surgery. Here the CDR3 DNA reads TGTGCTCTTGGGGAACCCCTCTACTGGGGACCACGGGGGTGGGACACCGATAAACTCATCTTT. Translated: CALGEPLYWGPRGWDTDKLIF.